This T cell receptor beta chain is drawn from a study of cytomegalovirus exposure and HLA in healthy donors. Study-wide results and limits: CMV serostatus alone was available as immune exposure information. In a later analysis, donors in an Asian-associated ancestry cluster reportedly had fewer N-insertions in productive TCRs than the cohort mean.

60 Vbeta and 13 Jbeta primers were used in PCR. The assay was immunoSEQ multiplex PCR, and TCRdb's table has in-frame clones only and misses some. Among about 160,000 clones listed, 75% to 80% were seen once. A remark on this clone: Its antigen is undetermined.

V was cut by 8 bases and J by 6 bases, with 8 bases left in between. This CDR3 spans 10 amino acids. The germline CDR1 and CDR2 sequences are MDHEN and SYDVKM. This chain links TRBV28 with TRBJ2-7; the D is unclear. Sequencing was performed on PBMCs. The sequence was collected from a woman aged 50 to 65 in good health and CMV-seropositive. The CDR3 DNA follows: TGTGCCAGCTCCCGGTTCGAGCAGTACTTC. This translates into CASSRFEQYF.